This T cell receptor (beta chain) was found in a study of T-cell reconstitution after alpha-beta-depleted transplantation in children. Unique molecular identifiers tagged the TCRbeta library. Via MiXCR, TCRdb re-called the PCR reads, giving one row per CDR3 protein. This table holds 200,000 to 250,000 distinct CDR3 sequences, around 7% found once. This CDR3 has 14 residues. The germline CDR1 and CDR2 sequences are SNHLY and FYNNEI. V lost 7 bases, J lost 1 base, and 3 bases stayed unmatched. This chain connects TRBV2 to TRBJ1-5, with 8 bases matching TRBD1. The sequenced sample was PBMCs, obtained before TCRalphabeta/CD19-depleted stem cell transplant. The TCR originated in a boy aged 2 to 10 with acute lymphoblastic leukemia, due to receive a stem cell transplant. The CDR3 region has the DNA TGTGCCAGCAAGGACAGGGAGAGCAATCAGCCCCAGCATTTT. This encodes CASKDRESNQPQHF.